Listed below are T cell receptor beta chains from one sample, sequenced in a study of beta chain features in type 1 diabetes. Sequencing used immunoSEQ multiplex PCR; TCRdb keeps in-frame clones, though not all of them. The table includes around 430,000 clones, around 28% detected once. The sample comprised naive CD4+ T cells from blood. The receptor source for this set is a man aged 18 to 29 in good health. Each CDR3 is given with its conserved first and last residue. D genes are given only for firm matches. A row's size may be missing; if present it is once, few, many or a size class.

NA TRBJ2-7 NA TRBV18 TGTGCCAGCTCAAGACAAAACTACTACGAGCAGTACTTC CASSRQNYYEQYF
NA TRBJ1-1 few TRBV6-1 TGTGCCAGCAGTGAAGCGTCCAGGCTCCACACTGAAGCTTTCTTT CASSEASRLHTEAFF
TRBD2 TRBJ2-7 NA TRBV28 TGTGCCAGCAGGCCGACTAGCGGGAGTCGCTACGAGCAGTACTTC CASRPTSGSRYEQYF
NA TRBJ2-1 NA TRBV27 TGTGCCAGCAGTTTATCGGCGGGCCCCTGGTTCTTC CASSLSAGPWFF
NA TRBJ2-3 NA TRBV5-1 TGCGCCAGCAGCTTGGCCGGGGATACGCAGTATTTT CASSLAGDTQYF
TRBD1 TRBJ2-1 NA TRBV9 TGTGCCAGCAGCGGAGGACAGGGGTCCTACAATGAGCAGTTCTTC CASSGGQGSYNEQFF
NA TRBJ1-1 NA TRBV27 TGTGCCAGCAGTTCACGGCGGGGCACTGAAGCTTTCTTT CASSSRRGTEAFF
NA TRBJ2-3 NA TRBV25-1 TGTGCCAGCAGTGAATATTCTAGCGCTTTTAACACAGATACGCAGTATTTT CASSEYSSAFNTDTQYF
TRBD2 TRBJ2-1 few TRBV6-5 TGTGCCAGCAGAGCCCTAGCGGGAGGGCCTCTTGAGCAGTTCTTC CASRALAGGPLEQFF
NA TRBJ2-3 few TRBV25-1 TGTGCCAGCAGTGAACCCCGTAGCACAGATACGCAGTATTTT CASSEPRSTDTQYF
NA TRBJ2-3 NA TRBV7-2 TGTGCCAGCAGCTTCCCGCGGGGAGGAGGCACAGATACGCAGTATTTT CASSFPRGGGTDTQYF
NA TRBJ2-2 NA TRBV4-3 TGCGCCAGCAGCCAAGATACCGCCCCCGGGGAGCTGTTTTTT CASSQDTAPGELFF
NA TRBJ2-2 NA TRBV4-3 TGCGCCAGCAGCCAAGATGACCGCGCCGGGGAGCTGTTTTTT CASSQDDRAGELFF
NA TRBJ2-5 few TRBV7-9 TGTGCCAGCAGCTTAGCGCGCCTTGGGGAGACCCAGTACTTC CASSLARLGETQYF
NA TRBJ1-1 NA TRBV5-1 TGCGCCAGCAGCTTGGTTTATGAAGCGTCACAGACCCATACTGAAGCTTTCTTT CASSLVYEASQTHTEAFF
TRBD1 TRBJ1-1 NA TRBV6-5 TGTGCCAGCAGCCAAAGACAGGGGGAAGCTTTCTTT CASSQRQGEAFF